Following are 10 T cell receptor beta chains from one sample sequenced in a study of molecular identifiers for immune sequencing clone quantification. TCRdb passed the PCR reads through MiXCR, listing each CDR3 protein once. Of over 600,000 distinct CDR3 sequences in the sample, just under 20% are singletons; the top ten hold 0.85%. Source material: naive CD8+ T cells from blood, with Jurkat cell RNA spiked in. Subset of the sample: FACS-sorted CD8+CD4-CCR7+CD45RA+ naive T cells. These TCRs come from a human donor in good health. Some libraries in this study had Jurkat cell RNA spiked in.

This clonotype has more than one count but fewer than ten. This chain joins TRBV19 and TRBJ2-3, with 11 positions matching TRBD2. The V gene end was trimmed by 2 bases and the J gene end by 5 bases; junction bases not matched to a gene: 9. Germline V gene sequence: CDR1 LNHDA, CDR2 SQIVND (reference sequence). The CDR3 length is 17 residues. CDR3 residues: CASSISSGGALGDTQYF. CDR3 bases: TGTGCCAGTAGTATAAGTAGCGGGGGGGCCTTGGGAGATACGCAGTATTTT.

This clonotype was seen once. This sequence may be a read error, since a much larger clone differs from it by one base. The CDR3 nucleotides read TGTGCCAGCAGCTTCGACAGGGGGAGCCCAGACACTGGAGCTTTCTTT. Its protein product is CASSFDRGSPDTGAFF. The chain employs TRBV7-9 and TRBJ1-1; TRBD1 agrees at 9 bases. The germline V gene encodes CDR1 SEHNR and CDR2 FQNEAQ (reference sequence). This CDR3 spans 16 amino acids.

This clonotype was seen at least ten times. V gene TRBV7-6 combines with J gene TRBJ1-5, with D possibly matching TRBD1 (5 bases). Trimming left V 5 bases short and J 7 bases short, with 12 bases between. The germline gives CDR1 SGHVS, CDR2 FNYEAQ. The CDR3 consists of 13 residues. CDR3 region: CASSGGIGQPQHF. The CDR3 region has the DNA TGTGCCAGCAGCGGGGGAATCGGGCAGCCCCAGCATTTT.

This clonotype was counted ten times or more. The chain has TRBV30 and TRBJ1-4; D perhaps matches TRBD1 (6 bases). The V end was cut by 3 bases, the J end by 7 bases, with 12 bases between. The CDR3 extends over 13 amino acids. CDR1 and CDR2 from the germline V gene are GTSNPN and SVGIG (reference sequence). The CDR3 loop reads CAWSQGLREKLFF. CDR3 in DNA: TGTGCCTGGAGCCAGGGGTTGCGTGAAAAACTGTTTTTT.

The chain couples TRBV10-3 to TRBJ2-1; D gene unclear. The germline V gene encodes CDR1 ENHRY and CDR2 SYGVKD. The CDR3 extends over 14 amino acids. Between the trimmed V and J ends, which lost 4 bases and 0 bases, there was a span of 7 bases. This CDR3 reads CAISALNSYNEQFF. In DNA form, the CDR3 reads TGTGCCATCAGTGCTCTGAACTCCTACAATGAGCAGTTCTTC.

This clonotype occurred a few times. The CDR3 protein is CASSIGLGMTGELFF. CDR3 in DNA: TGTGCCAGTAGTATCGGACTAGGTATGACCGGGGAGCTGTTTTTT. The chain is built from TRBV19 and TRBJ2-2, with 7 bases lining up with TRBD2. The V gene end was trimmed by 3 bases and the J gene end by 5 bases; junction bases not matched to a gene: 6. There are 15 residues in the CDR3. The germline V gene encodes CDR1 LNHDA and CDR2 SQIVND (reference sequence).

With regard to this clonotype: Just one base apart from a much larger clone, this may be a read error. This sequence joins TRBV5-1 and TRBJ2-2; D might be TRBD2 (6 bases). This CDR3 comprises 14 residues. The ends were cut back, 1 base at V and 4 bases at J, with 8 bases in the middle. Germline V gives CDR1 SGHRS, CDR2 YFSETQ. The CDR3 region has the DNA TGCGCCAGCAGCTTGCTTAGCGGCACCGGGGAGCTGTTTTTT. Residues: CASSLLSGTGELFF.

This clonotype occurred many times. The genes are TRBV13 and TRBJ2-6; 8 bases are a match to TRBD1. The CDR3 spans 15 residues. Germline trimming cut 5 bases from V and 2 bases from J; bases unmatched to any gene: 2. Looked up from germline, CDR1 is PRHDT and CDR2 is FYEKMQ (reference sequence). The CDR3 region is CASSATGAGANVLTF. The CDR3 DNA reads TGTGCCAGCAGCGCGACAGGGGCTGGGGCCAACGTCCTGACTTTC.

This clonotype was seen just once. A much more abundant neighbour one base away suggests this may be a read error. The chain is built from TRBV4-1 and TRBJ1-1, with D hard to call. Germline V gene sequence: CDR1 MGHRA, CDR2 YSYEKL. V was clipped by 1 base and J by 1 base, with 7 bases between them. There are 14 residues in the CDR3. The DNA for the CDR3 is TGCGCCAGCAGCCAAGTGAGCACGAACACTGAAGCTTTCTTT. Encoded protein: CASSQVSTNTEAFF.

Comment on this clonotype: This could be a read error, since a much larger clone is one nucleotide away. The genes are TRBV6-2 or TRBV6-3 and TRBJ2-1; 9 bases agree with TRBD1. The CDR3 consists of 15 residues. Germline CDR1 is MNHEY and CDR2 is SVGEGT. With V trimmed by 5 bases and J by 15 bases, 17 bases remained unmatched. DNA of the CDR3: TGTGCCAGCAGTACCGCGGGACAGGGTTATCTGGGGGGGTTCTTC. It translates to CASSTAGQGYLGGFF.